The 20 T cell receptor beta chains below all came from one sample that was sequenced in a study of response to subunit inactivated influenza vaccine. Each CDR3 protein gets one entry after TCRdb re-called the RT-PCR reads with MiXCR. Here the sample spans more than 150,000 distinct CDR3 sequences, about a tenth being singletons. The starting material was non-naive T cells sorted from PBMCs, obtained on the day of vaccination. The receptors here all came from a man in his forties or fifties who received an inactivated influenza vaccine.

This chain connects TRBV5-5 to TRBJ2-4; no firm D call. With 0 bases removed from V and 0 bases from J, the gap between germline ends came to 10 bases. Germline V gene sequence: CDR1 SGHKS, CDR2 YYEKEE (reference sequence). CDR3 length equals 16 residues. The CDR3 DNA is TGTGCCAGCAGCTTGGTTGTGGGTCTAGCCAAAAACATTCAGTACTTC. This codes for CASSLVVGLAKNIQYF.

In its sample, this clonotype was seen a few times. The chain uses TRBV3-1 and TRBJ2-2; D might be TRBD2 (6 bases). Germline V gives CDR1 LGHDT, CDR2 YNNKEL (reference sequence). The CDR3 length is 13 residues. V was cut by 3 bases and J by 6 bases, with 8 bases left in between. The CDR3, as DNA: TGTGCCAGCAGCCACGGAGGGCCCGGGGAGCTGTTTTTT. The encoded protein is CASSHGGPGELFF.

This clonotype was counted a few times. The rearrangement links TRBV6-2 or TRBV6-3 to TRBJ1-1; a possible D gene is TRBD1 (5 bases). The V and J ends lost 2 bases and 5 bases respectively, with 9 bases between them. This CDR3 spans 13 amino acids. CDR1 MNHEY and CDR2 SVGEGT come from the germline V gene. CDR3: CASSYEGYTEAFF. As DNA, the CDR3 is TGTGCCAGCAGTTACGAGGGGTATACTGAAGCTTTCTTT.

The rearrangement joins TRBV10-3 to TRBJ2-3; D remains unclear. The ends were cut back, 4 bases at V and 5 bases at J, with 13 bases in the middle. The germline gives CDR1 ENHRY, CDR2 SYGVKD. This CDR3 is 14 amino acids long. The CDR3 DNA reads TGTGCCATCAGTGCCCCGGGTGGTGGAGATACGCAGTATTTT. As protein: CAISAPGGGDTQYF.

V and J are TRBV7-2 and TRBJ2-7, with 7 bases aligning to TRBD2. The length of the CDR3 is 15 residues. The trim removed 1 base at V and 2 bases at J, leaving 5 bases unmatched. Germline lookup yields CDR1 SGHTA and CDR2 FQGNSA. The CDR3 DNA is TGTGCCAGCAGCTTAGAGGGACTACCCACCTACGAGCAGTACTTC. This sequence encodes CASSLEGLPTYEQYF.

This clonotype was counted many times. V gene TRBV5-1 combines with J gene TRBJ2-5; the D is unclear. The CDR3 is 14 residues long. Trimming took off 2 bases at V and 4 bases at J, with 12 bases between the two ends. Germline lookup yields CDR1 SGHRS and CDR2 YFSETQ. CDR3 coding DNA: TGCGCCAGCAGCTTTACATTCCCGGCAGAGACCCAGTACTTC. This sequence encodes CASSFTFPAETQYF.

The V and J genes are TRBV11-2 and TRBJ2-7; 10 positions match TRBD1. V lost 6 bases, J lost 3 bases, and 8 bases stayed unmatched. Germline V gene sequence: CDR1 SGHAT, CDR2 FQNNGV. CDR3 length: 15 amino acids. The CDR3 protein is CASRMPGQGYYEQYF. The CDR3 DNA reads TGTGCCAGCAGGATGCCGGGACAGGGGTACTACGAGCAGTACTTC.

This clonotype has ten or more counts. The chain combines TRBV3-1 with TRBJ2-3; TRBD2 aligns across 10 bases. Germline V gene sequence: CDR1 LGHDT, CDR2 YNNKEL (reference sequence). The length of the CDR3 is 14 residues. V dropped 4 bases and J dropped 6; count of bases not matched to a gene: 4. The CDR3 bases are TGTGCCAGCAGCCCTAGCGGGAGTGCTGATACGCAGTATTTT. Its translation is CASSPSGSADTQYF.

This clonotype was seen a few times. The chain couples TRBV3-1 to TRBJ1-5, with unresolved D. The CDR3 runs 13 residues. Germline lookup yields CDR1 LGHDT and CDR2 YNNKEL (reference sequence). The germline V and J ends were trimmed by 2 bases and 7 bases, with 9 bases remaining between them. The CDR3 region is CASSQTRYQPQHF. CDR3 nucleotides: TGTGCCAGCAGCCAAACCCGGTACCAGCCCCAGCATTTT.

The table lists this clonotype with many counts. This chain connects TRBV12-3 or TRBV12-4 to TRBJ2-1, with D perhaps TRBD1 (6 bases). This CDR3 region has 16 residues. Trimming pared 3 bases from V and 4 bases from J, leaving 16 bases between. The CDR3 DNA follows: TGTGCCAGCAGTTTCGGCGGACAGCCGAAATACAATGAGCAGTTCTTC. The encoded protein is CASSFGGQPKYNEQFF.

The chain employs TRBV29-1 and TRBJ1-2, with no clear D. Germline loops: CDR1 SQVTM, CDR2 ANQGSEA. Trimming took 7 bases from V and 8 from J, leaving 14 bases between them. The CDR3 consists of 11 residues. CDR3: CSAEREKGYTF. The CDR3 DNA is TGCAGCGCCGAGAGGGAGAAGGGCTACACCTTC.

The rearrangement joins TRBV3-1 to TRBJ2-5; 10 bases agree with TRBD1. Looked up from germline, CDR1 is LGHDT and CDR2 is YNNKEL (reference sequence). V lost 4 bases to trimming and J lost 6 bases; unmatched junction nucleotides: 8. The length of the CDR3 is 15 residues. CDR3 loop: CASSLTDRGRKTQYF. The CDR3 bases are TGTGCCAGCAGCCTTACGGACAGGGGGAGGAAGACCCAGTACTTC.

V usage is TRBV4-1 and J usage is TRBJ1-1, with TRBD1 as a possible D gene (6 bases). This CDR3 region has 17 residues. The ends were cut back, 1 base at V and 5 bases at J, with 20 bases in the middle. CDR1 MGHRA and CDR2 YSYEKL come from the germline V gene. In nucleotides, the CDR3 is TGCGCCAGCAGCCAAGTGACAGCTTGGGGGCTAGCAACTGAAGCTTTCTTT. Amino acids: CASSQVTAWGLATEAFF.

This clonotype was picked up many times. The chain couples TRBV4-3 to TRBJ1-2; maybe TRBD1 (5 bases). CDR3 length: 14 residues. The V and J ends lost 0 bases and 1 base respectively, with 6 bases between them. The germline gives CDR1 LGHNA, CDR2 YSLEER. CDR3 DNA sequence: TGCGCCAGCAGCCAAGACCAGGGTAACTATGGCTACACCTTC. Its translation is CASSQDQGNYGYTF.

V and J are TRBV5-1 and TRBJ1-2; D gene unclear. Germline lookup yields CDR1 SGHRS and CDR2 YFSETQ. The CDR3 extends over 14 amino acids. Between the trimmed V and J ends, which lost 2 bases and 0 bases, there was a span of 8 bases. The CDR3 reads CASSFTDANYGYTF. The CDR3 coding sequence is TGCGCCAGCAGCTTTACAGACGCTAACTATGGCTACACCTTC.

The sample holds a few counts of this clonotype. Here the CDR3 reads CASSLAATESYEQYF. The DNA for the CDR3 is TGTGCCAGCAGCTTGGCTGCGACAGAATCCTACGAGCAGTACTTC. V and J are TRBV5-5 and TRBJ2-7; D possibly corresponds to TRBD1 (5 bases). The germline gives CDR1 SGHKS, CDR2 YYEKEE (reference sequence). V shed 0 bases and J shed 1 base, with 11 bases lying between them. This CDR3 is 15 amino acids long. The full variable domain, rest sourced from reference TRBV5-5 and TRBJ2-7, is DAGVTQSPTHLIKTRGQQVTLRCSPISGHKSVSWYQQVLGQGPQFIFQYYEKEERGRGNFPDRFSARQFPNYSSELNVNALLLGDSALYLCASSLAATESYEQYFGPGTRLTVT.

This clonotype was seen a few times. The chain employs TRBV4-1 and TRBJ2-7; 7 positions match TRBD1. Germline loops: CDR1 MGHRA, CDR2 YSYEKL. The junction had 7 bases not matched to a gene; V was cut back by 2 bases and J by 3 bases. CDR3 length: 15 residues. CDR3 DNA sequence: TGCGCCAGCAGCCAATGGACAGGAGTTAACTACGAGCAGTACTTC. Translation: CASSQWTGVNYEQYF.

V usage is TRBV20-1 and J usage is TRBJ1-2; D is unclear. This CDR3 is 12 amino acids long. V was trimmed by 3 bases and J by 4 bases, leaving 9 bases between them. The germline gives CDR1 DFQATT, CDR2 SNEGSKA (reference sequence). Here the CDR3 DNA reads TGCAGTGCTAGTGAGTACAGCTATGGCTACACCTTC. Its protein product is CSASEYSYGYTF.

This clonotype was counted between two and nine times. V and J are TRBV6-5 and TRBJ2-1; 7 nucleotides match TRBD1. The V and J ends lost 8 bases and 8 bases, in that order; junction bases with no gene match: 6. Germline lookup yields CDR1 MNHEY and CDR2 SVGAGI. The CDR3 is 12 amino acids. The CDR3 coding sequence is TGTGCCAGCGGGGACAGTCGAGATGAGCAGTTCTTC. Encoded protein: CASGDSRDEQFF.

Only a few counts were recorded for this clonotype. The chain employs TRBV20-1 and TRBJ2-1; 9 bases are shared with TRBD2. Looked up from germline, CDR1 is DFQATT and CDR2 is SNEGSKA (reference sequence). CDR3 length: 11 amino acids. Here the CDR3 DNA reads TGCAGCACCAGCGGGAGGAATGAGCAGTTCTTC. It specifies CSTSGRNEQFF.